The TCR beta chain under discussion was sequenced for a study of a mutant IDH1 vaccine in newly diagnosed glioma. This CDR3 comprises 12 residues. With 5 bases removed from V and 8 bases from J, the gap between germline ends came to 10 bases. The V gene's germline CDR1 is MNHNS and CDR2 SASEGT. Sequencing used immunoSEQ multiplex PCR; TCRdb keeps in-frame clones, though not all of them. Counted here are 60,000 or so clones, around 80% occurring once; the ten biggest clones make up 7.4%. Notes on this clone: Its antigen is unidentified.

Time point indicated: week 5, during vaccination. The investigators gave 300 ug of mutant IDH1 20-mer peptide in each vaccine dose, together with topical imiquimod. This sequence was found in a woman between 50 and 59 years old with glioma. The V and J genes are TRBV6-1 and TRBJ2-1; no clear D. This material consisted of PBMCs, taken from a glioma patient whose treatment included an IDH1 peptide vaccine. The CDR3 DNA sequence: TGTGCCAGCAGTCCCCGACAAGATGAGCAGTTCTTC. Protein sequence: CASSPRQDEQFF.